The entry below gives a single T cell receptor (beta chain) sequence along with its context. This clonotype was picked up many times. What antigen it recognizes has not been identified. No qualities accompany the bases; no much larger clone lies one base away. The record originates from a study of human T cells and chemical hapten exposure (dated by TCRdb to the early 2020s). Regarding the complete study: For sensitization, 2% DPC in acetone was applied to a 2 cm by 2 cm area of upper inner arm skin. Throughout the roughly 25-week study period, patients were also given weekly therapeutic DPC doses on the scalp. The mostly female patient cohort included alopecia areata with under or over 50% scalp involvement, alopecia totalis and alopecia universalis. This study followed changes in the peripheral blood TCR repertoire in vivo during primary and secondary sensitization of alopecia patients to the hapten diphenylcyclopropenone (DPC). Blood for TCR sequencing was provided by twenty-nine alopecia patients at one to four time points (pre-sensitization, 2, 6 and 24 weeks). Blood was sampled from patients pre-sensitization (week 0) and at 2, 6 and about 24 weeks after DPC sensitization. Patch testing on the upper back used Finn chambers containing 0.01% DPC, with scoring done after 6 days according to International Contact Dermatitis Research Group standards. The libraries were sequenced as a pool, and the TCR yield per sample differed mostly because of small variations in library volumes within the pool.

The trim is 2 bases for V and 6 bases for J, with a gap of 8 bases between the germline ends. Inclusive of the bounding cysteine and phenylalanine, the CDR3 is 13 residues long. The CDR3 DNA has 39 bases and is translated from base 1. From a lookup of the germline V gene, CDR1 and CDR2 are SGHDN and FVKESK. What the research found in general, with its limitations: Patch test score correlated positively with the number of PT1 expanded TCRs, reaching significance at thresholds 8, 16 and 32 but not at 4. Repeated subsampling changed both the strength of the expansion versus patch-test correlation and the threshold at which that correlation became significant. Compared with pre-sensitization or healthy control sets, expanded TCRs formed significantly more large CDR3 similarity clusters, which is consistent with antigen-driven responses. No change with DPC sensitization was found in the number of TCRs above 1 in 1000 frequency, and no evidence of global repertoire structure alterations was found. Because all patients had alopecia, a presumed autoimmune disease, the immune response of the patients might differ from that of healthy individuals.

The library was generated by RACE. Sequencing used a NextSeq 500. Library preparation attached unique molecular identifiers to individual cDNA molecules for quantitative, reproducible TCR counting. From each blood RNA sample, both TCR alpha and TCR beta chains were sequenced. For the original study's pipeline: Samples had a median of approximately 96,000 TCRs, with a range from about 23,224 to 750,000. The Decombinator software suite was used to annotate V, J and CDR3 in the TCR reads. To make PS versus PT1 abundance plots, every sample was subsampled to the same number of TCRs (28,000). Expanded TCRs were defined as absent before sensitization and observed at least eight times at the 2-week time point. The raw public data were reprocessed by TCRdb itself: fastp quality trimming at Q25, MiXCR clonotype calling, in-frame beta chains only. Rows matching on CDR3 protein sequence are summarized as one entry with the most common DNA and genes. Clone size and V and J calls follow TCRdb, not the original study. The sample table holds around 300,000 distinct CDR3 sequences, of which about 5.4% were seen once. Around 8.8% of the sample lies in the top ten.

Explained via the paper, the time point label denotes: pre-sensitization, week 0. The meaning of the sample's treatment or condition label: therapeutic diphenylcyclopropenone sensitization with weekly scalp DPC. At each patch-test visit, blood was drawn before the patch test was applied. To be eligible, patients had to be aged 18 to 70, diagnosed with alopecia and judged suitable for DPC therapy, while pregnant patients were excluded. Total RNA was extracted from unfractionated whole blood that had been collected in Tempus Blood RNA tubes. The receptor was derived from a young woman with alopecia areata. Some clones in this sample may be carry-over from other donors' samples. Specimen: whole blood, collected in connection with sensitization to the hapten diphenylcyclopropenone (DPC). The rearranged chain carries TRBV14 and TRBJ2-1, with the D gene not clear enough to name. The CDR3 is CASSQRVTNEQFF. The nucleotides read TGTGCCAGCAGCCAACGGGTGACCAATGAGCAGTTCTTC.